One sample yielded the 24 T cell receptor beta chains listed below, sequenced in a study of Ad26.COV2.S vaccination and SARS-CoV-2 variants. Treatment noted: roughly 18 received Ad26.COV2.S at low or high dose, single or two shots; 5 received placebo; per-sample allocation not given. Following the first vaccine or placebo injection, samples were taken on day 63. The assay was immunoSEQ multiplex PCR, and TCRdb's table has in-frame clones only and misses some. The sample carries fewer than 400,000 clones, about 88% recorded once. Sequenced here: peripheral blood, sampled in a trial of Ad26.COV2.S vaccine versus placebo. The origin of the receptors is a person between 18 and 65 years old who received the Ad26.COV2.S COVID-19 vaccine or a placebo.

This clone has only a few counts. The chain carries TRBV30 and TRBJ1-2; TRBD1 might be the D (6 bases). The CDR3 length is 12 residues. Trimming cost V 2 bases and J 2 bases, with 6 bases left between them. CDR1 is GTSNPN and CDR2 is SVGIG in the germline V gene (reference sequence). The CDR3 nucleotides are TGTGCCTGGAGTAGGGGGAACTATGGCTACACCTTC. Translating it yields CAWSRGNYGYTF.

This clone came up many times. The chain combines TRBV6-5 with TRBJ2-2, with 7 bases matching TRBD2. J gave up 3 bases and V 8 bases, and 9 bases lay outside the gene matches. The CDR3 length is 15 residues. CDR1 and CDR2 (germline): MNHEY, SVGAGI. The CDR3 DNA follows: TGTGCCAGCCTGGAGGGCGGGGGAGACACCGGGGAGCTGTTTTTT. Translation gives CASLEGGGDTGELFF.

The chain uses TRBV10-3 and TRBJ2-7; possibly TRBD1 for D (6 bases). This CDR3 is 11 amino acids long. Trimming left V 4 bases short and J 6 bases short, with 7 bases between. Germline loops: CDR1 ENHRY, CDR2 SYGVKD. This CDR3 reads CAISVGGEQYF. The CDR3 nucleotides read TGTGCCATCAGTGTAGGGGGCGAGCAGTACTTC.

This chain connects TRBV18 to TRBJ2-1; 8 bases are a match to TRBD1. This CDR3 has 17 amino acids. The trim removed 6 bases at V and 4 bases at J, leaving 14 bases unmatched. Germline CDR1 KGHSH, CDR2 LQKENI. CDR3 in amino acids: CASSIIAGGETYNEQFF. CDR3 bases: TGTGCCAGCTCGATCATCGCAGGGGGCGAGACTTACAATGAGCAGTTCTTC.

The genes are TRBV28 and TRBJ2-2, with 10 bases that match TRBD2. The CDR3 sequence is 16 residues long. V lost 8 bases to trimming and J lost 4 bases; unmatched junction nucleotides: 10. CDR1 MDHEN and CDR2 SYDVKM come from the germline V gene. CDR3 in DNA: TGTGCCAGCGGGGGAATAGCGGGAGGTCCCACCGGGGAGCTGTTTTTT. This gives the protein CASGGIAGGPTGELFF.

This clone was found once. The chain couples TRBV3-1 (or the pseudogene TRBV3-2) to TRBJ2-7; either TRBD1 or TRBD2 may fit D (6 bases each). There are 16 residues in the CDR3. CDR1 LGHDT and CDR2 YNNKEL come from the germline V gene (reference sequence). Trimming shortened V by 4 bases and J by 0 bases, and 16 bases separated the two germline ends. CDR3 region: CASSPGPGANSYEQYF. CDR3 DNA sequence: TGTGCCAGCAGCCCCGGTCCGGGGGCCAACTCCTACGAGCAGTACTTC.

The chain has TRBV27 and TRBJ2-1, with TRBD2 matching 15 bases. From germline, CDR1 is MNHEY and CDR2 SMNVEV (reference sequence). After removal of 6 bases from V and 4 bases from J, the junction contained 10 bases not matched to a gene. There are 18 residues in the CDR3. DNA for the CDR3: TGTGCCAGCAGCCCCGGACTAGCGGGAGGGCCGGGGTACAATGAGCAGTTCTTC. It is translated as CASSPGLAGGPGYNEQFF.

V gene TRBV14 combines with J gene TRBJ1-4, with D possibly being TRBD1 (6 bases). Germline assignment: CDR1 SGHDN and CDR2 FVKESK. V gave up 0 bases and J gave up 0 bases, with 17 bases separating them. The CDR3 has 19 amino acids. CDR3 in amino acids: CASSQDRGPFLATNEKLFF. The CDR3 coding sequence is TGTGCCAGCAGCCAAGATCGGGGGCCTTTTTTAGCAACTAATGAAAAACTGTTTTTT.

The chain joins TRBV10-1 to TRBJ2-1; TRBD2 agrees at 16 bases. The CDR3 is made up of 20 amino acids. Germline CDR1 and CDR2: WNHNN and SYGVQD (reference sequence). Trimming cost V 8 bases and J 1 base; bases outside gene matches: 14. CDR3 in amino acids: CASSPGLAGGPEVSYNEQFF. The DNA for the CDR3 is TGCGCCAGCTCACCGGGACTAGCGGGAGGGCCAGAAGTATCCTACAATGAGCAGTTCTTC.

This sequence joins TRBV6-5 and TRBJ1-2; the D gene is possibly TRBD1 (5 bases). The V gene lost 5 bases and the J gene lost 8 bases, with 15 bases spanning the gap. The length of the CDR3 is 13 residues. Germline CDR1 is MNHEY and CDR2 is SVGAGI. The CDR3 protein is CASSRRDSRGYTF. The CDR3, as DNA: TGTGCCAGCAGTCGTAGGGACTCCCGGGGCTACACCTTC.

In DNA, the CDR3 is TGTGCCAGTAGTATAGTACTGACCAGGGACCGGGAGCTGTTTTTT. It yields the protein CASSIVLTRDRELFF. The chain employs TRBV19 and TRBJ2-2, with D perhaps assigned TRBD1 or TRBD2 (5 bases each). V shed 1 base and J shed 9 bases, with 15 bases lying between them. CDR1 and CDR2 (germline): LNHDA, SQIVND (reference sequence). This CDR3 is 15 amino acids long.

The chain recombines TRBV9 with TRBJ2-1; D ambiguous. Germline CDR1 is SGDLS and CDR2 is YYNGEE. V shed 0 bases and J shed 9 bases, with 10 bases lying between them. There are 13 residues in the CDR3. The CDR3: CASSVAADPEQFF. The CDR3, as DNA: TGTGCCAGCAGCGTAGCGGCGGATCCTGAGCAGTTCTTC.

The chain links TRBV28 to TRBJ2-6, with TRBD1 matching 7 bases. This CDR3 has 18 amino acids. Unmatched junction bases numbered 16, after V lost 7 bases and J lost 4 bases. Germline V gene sequence: CDR1 MDHEN, CDR2 SYDVKM. The CDR3: CASKGPGQQSWGANVLTF. The CDR3 region has the DNA TGTGCCAGCAAGGGACCGGGACAGCAATCCTGGGGGGCCAACGTCCTGACTTTC.

The chain carries TRBV5-1 and TRBJ1-5; D is uncertain. Germline CDR1 reads SGHRS; CDR2 reads YFSETQ. There are 16 residues in the CDR3. The V end lost 1 base, the J end lost 2 bases, and 13 bases lay between the germline ends. CDR3 nucleotides: TGCGCCAGCAGCTTGTTCCCCTGGACCGGCAATCAGCCCCAGCATTTT. It codes for CASSLFPWTGNQPQHF.

This clone turned up a few times. The V gene is TRBV30, the J gene TRBJ1-2; D gene ambiguous. CDR1 GTSNPN and CDR2 SVGIG come from the germline V gene (reference sequence). The CDR3 length is 14 residues. V dropped 4 bases and J dropped 4 bases, with 16 bases sitting between them. CDR3 bases: TGTGCCTGGACGTTTGCCACCACCTCCTATGGCTACACCTTC. Residues: CAWTFATTSYGYTF.

The rearrangement links TRBV7-3 to TRBJ1-2; tentative D call: TRBD1 (6 bases). Germline V gene data show CDR1 as SGHTA and CDR2 as FQGTGA. The CDR3 runs 14 residues. The ends were cut back, 3 bases at V and 4 bases at J, with 12 bases in the middle. For the CDR3, the DNA is TGTGCCAGCAGCTTGAGCGGGGGCCTCTATGGCTACACCTTC. Amino acids: CASSLSGGLYGYTF. Using reference TRBV7-3 and TRBJ1-2 for the parts outside the CDR3, the full variable domain is GAGVSQTPSNKVTEKGKYVELRCDPISGHTALYWYRQSLGQGPEFLIYFQGTGAADDSGLPNDRFFAVRPEGSVSTLKIQRTERGDSAVYLCASSLSGGLYGYTFGSGTRLTVV.

This clone was counted a few times. The J gene is TRBJ2-7, the V gene TRBV3-1 (or the pseudogene TRBV3-2); D perhaps matches TRBD1 (5 bases). Germline V lookup: CDR1 LGHDT, CDR2 YNNKEL (reference sequence). Trimming left V 5 bases short and J 6 bases short, with 17 bases between. This CDR3 contains 14 residues. The CDR3 nucleotides are TGTGCCAGCAGCTATGGACATACGAAGAGCGAGCAGTACTTC. Its translation is CASSYGHTKSEQYF.

This chain joins TRBV14 and TRBJ1-1, with D possibly being TRBD1 (5 bases). The germline V and J ends were trimmed by 2 bases and 12 bases, with 13 bases remaining between them. Germline assignment: CDR1 SGHDN and CDR2 FVKESK. The CDR3 totals 12 residues. The CDR3 loop reads CASSQSRQGTFF. CDR3 DNA: TGTGCCAGCAGCCAAAGTCGCCAGGGAACTTTCTTT.

This clone was observed a handful of times. The chain links TRBV6-5 to TRBJ1-1; 7 nucleotides align to TRBD1. Germline loops: CDR1 MNHEY, CDR2 SVGAGI. The trim removed 9 bases at V and 4 bases at J, leaving 5 bases unmatched. The CDR3 loop spans 12 amino acids. CDR3 region: CASGPGGTEAFF. CDR3 DNA: TGTGCCAGTGGCCCAGGGGGCACTGAAGCTTTCTTT.

V gene TRBV1 combines with J gene TRBJ1-4. TRBV1 is termed a pseudogene. This CDR3 contains 17 residues. The CDR3 is CTSSQDPAGPGRGKLFF. CDR3 bases: TGCACCAGCAGCCAAGATCCAGCGGGACCGGGTAGGGGAAAACTGTTTTTT.

This clone was detected a few times. The V gene is TRBV4-1, the J gene TRBJ1-5; D is unclear. CDR3 length: 13 residues. V was cut by 4 bases and J by 7 bases, with 11 bases left in between. Germline CDR1 MGHRA, CDR2 YSYEKL. CDR3 protein: CASSLEESQPQHF. In DNA form, the CDR3 reads TGCGCCAGCAGCCTCGAGGAATCCCAGCCCCAGCATTTT.

This clone was seen more than once but under ten times. The chain recombines TRBV4-1 with TRBJ1-6; D remains ambiguous. The CDR3 consists of 13 residues. Germline V gene lookup returns CDR1 MGHRA and CDR2 YSYEKL. V was clipped by 1 base and J by 11 bases, with 9 bases between them. CDR3 sequence reads: CASSQGGRAPLHF. The CDR3, as DNA: TGCGCCAGCAGCCAAGGGGGTAGGGCACCCCTCCACTTT.

This rearrangement joins TRBV12-3 or TRBV12-4 to TRBJ2-1; maybe TRBD1 (6 bases). Trimming took 5 bases from V and 9 from J, leaving 8 bases between them. The CDR3 consists of 11 residues. CDR3 amino acids: CASSHRAEQFF. CDR3 DNA: TGTGCCAGCAGTCACAGGGCTGAGCAGTTCTTC.

The chain carries TRBV5-6 and TRBJ1-5; TRBD1 is a possible D gene (5 bases). CDR1 and CDR2 from the germline V gene are SGHDT and YYEEEE. The CDR3 extends over 14 amino acids. The V end was cut by 4 bases, the J end by 7 bases, with 15 bases between. CDR3 coding DNA: TGTGCCAGCAGCCTAGGACAATTAGGGCAGCCCCAGCATTTT. Translated: CASSLGQLGQPQHF.